This T cell receptor beta chain was sequenced for a study of identical twins. Comments on this clonotype: What it binds is not known.

Healthy Caucasians were all of the donors. TCRdb ran MiXCR on the 5' RACE reads and lists one entry per CDR3 protein. Of some 250,000 distinct CDR3 sequences listed, 6.5% to 8% were seen once; the top ten hold 13% to 15%. Study-wide results and caveats: With abundant cord blood beta clonotypes, insertions were fewer; memory repertoires showed no such pattern.

In germline, CDR1 is SQVTM, CDR2 ANQGSEA. Trimming cost V 5 bases and J 2 bases, with 6 bases left between them. The CDR3 contains 12 residues. These data were likewise used in another study, on T cells expressing NK-cell markers. As reported in that work: Whether expanded NKG2C+ T cell clones recognized HCMV stayed uncertain.

The TCR was taken from a woman between 18 and 30 years old in good health. The chain combines TRBV29-1 with TRBJ2-2; D remains ambiguous. The sample comprised CD8+ T cells sorted from blood. This CDR3 reads CSVWANTGELFF. CDR3 bases: TGCAGCGTTTGGGCAAACACCGGGGAGCTGTTTTTT.